This TCR beta chain was observed in a study of blood T cell repertoires in COVID-19. The overall study: PBMCs, B-cell-depleted T cells, or T cells were the source of the cDNA or gDNA that made up the material.

Repertoires were generated with immunoSEQ multiplex PCR, while TCRdb's copy carries only in-frame clones and drops some. The table lists fewer than 300,000 clones, about 83% of them singletons. The germline V gene encodes CDR1 MDHEN and CDR2 SYDVKM. The CDR3 totals 15 residues. V was clipped by 3 bases and J by 2 bases, with 11 bases between them. The receptor was derived from a man older than 75 with acute or convalescent COVID-19. The V and J genes are TRBV28 and TRBJ1-5; D is unresolved. What was sequenced was peripheral blood. The CDR3 here is CASSFQAGRNQPQHF. The CDR3 nucleotides read TGTGCCAGCAGTTTTCAGGCTGGGCGCAATCAGCCCCAGCATTTT.